One and the same sample provided the 18 T cell receptor beta chains below, sequenced in a study of CD8+ T cells in alopecia areata (dated by TCRdb to the late 2010s). This specimen's treatment or condition label, interpreted: oral pan-JAK inhibitor, 5-10 mg twice daily. The library relied on the immunoSEQ multiplex PCR assay. For TCR sequencing, RNA was extracted from every sample and reverse transcribed into cDNA to serve as template. As stored in TCRdb, this immuneACCESS dataset retains in-frame rearrangements with V and J assigned. A fraction of the clones does not appear; measured against another copy, unresolved V genes explain less than half of the discrepancy, and the remainder lacks a known reason. A total of some 180,000 clones appear in this sample, 51% of them only once. Jointly, the top ten make up 10% of the sample. The sequenced sample was CD8+ T cells sorted from blood, obtained around week 54, from a patient treated with tofacitinib. The receptors shown here come from a human donor with alopecia areata.

As to this clone: Other DNA sequences of this sample code for an identical CDR3. This chain connects TRBV27 to TRBJ2-7, with 7 bases matching TRBD2. The germline CDR1 and CDR2 sequences are MNHEY and SMNVEV (reference sequence). V was pared by 4 bases and J by 7 bases, with 1 base of the junction left unmatched. The CDR3 sequence is 11 residues long. The CDR3: CASSWGGEQYF. CDR3 DNA: TGTGCCAGCAGTTGGGGGGGGGAGCAGTACTTC.

Only a few counts were recorded for this clone. The genes are TRBV29-1 and TRBJ2-1, with TRBD2 matching 12 bases. V gave up 3 bases and J gave up 0 bases; unmatched junction bases: 12. The CDR3 consists of 19 residues. The germline gives CDR1 SQVTM, CDR2 ANQGSEA. This chain's CDR3 is CSVELPGLAGALSYNEQFF. The CDR3 DNA is TGCAGCGTTGAGCTACCGGGACTAGCGGGCGCCCTCTCCTACAATGAGCAGTTCTTC.

The chain uses TRBV29-1 and TRBJ1-2, with 7 bases aligning to TRBD1. Per the germline V gene, CDR1 is SQVTM and CDR2 is ANQGSEA. The CDR3 runs to 12 residues. J lost 2 bases, V lost 6 bases, and 3 bases had no gene match. The DNA for the CDR3 is TGCAGCGTGGGGGACAGAAACTATGGCTACACCTTC. Its protein product is CSVGDRNYGYTF.

The CDR3 spells CASSSRDRGPEQYF. Here the CDR3 DNA reads TGTGCCAGCAGCAGCCGGGACAGGGGGCCCGAGCAGTACTTC. This chain links TRBV9 with TRBJ2-7; 12 bases agree with TRBD1. The CDR3 loop spans 14 amino acids. Germline V CDR1 and CDR2: SGDLS, YYNGEE. Unmatched junction bases numbered 5, after V lost 4 bases and J lost 6 bases.

This rearrangement joins TRBV29-1 to TRBJ1-2; D not certain. V lost 5 bases and J lost 6, with 10 bases in between. Looked up from germline, CDR1 is SQVTM and CDR2 is ANQGSEA. The CDR3 consists of 11 residues. The CDR3 loop is CSVLQYNGYTF. Here the CDR3 DNA reads TGCAGCGTTCTCCAGTACAATGGCTACACCTTC.

V gene TRBV27 combines with J gene TRBJ1-3, with D possibly being TRBD1 (5 bases). In germline, CDR1 is MNHEY, CDR2 SMNVEV (reference sequence). The CDR3 totals 14 residues. The V end was cut by 5 bases, the J end by 1 base, with 9 bases between. In DNA, the CDR3 is TGTGCCAGCAGTCAGGGTGGATCTGGAAACACCATATATTTT. It translates to CASSQGGSGNTIYF.

The genes are TRBV20-1 and TRBJ2-5, with 7 nucleotides matching TRBD1. V gave up 6 bases and J gave up 4 bases; unmatched junction bases: 2. This CDR3 region has 11 residues. CDR1 and CDR2 from the germline V gene are DFQATT and SNEGSKA (reference sequence). The CDR3 nucleotides are TGCAGTGCGCGACAGGGAGAGACCCAGTACTTC. Translation gives CSARQGETQYF.

The chain is built from TRBV7-9 and TRBJ2-5; the match to TRBD1 covers 11 bases. The CDR3 spans 16 residues. V lost 5 bases, J lost 5 bases, and 10 bases stayed unmatched. CDR1 is SEHNR, CDR2 FQNEAQ, per germline (reference sequence). The CDR3 nucleotides read TGTGCCAGCAGCCTACGGACAGGGGGCGCTCCGGAGACCCAGTACTTC. It is translated as CASSLRTGGAPETQYF. The full variable domain, with the rest looked up from reference TRBV7-9 and TRBJ2-5, is DTGVSQNPRHKITKRGQNVTFRCDPISEHNRLYWYRQTLGQGPEFLTYFQNEAQLEKSRLLSDRFSAERPKGSFSTLEIQRTEQGDSAMYLCASSLRTGGAPETQYFGPGTRLLVL.

The chain employs TRBV29-1 and TRBJ1-5; TRBD1 aligns across 7 bases. The germline CDR1 and CDR2 sequences are SQVTM and ANQGSEA. With 6 bases clipped from V and 5 bases from J, the junction kept 13 bases outside the gene matches. CDR3 size: 15 residues. CDR3 nucleotide sequence: TGCAGCGTCCCCCGGACAGGAAGAAGGGATCAGCCCCAGCATTTT. Protein product: CSVPRTGRRDQPQHF.

The rearrangement joins TRBV25-1 to TRBJ1-1; the D is unclear. This CDR3 is built from 14 residues. The germline V gene has CDR1 MGHDK and CDR2 SYGVNS. Deletions cut 2 bases from V and 2 bases from J, with 9 bases between. CDR3 in amino acids: CASSEPWGNTEAFF. The DNA for the CDR3 is TGTGCCAGCAGTGAACCGTGGGGAAACACTGAAGCTTTCTTT.

This clone was seen only once. The chain combines TRBV9 with TRBJ1-1; 9 bases agree with TRBD1. V was clipped by 0 bases and J by 11 bases; unmatched bases: 8. Looked up from germline, CDR1 is SGDLS and CDR2 is YYNGEE. CDR3 length: 14 residues. The CDR3, as DNA: TGTGCCAGCAGCGTAGAGGGGACAGGGAGTGAGGCTTTCTTT. Protein: CASSVEGTGSEAFF.

There are a few counts of this clone. This chain joins TRBV27 and TRBJ2-1; tentative D call: TRBD2 (5 bases). Deletions cut 6 bases from V and 2 bases from J, with 11 bases between. The CDR3 is made up of 14 amino acids. Looked up from germline, CDR1 is MNHEY and CDR2 is SMNVEV (reference sequence). The CDR3 nucleotides read TGTGCCAGCAGCATAGGGAGCACCTACAATGAGCAGTTCTTC. Protein: CASSIGSTYNEQFF.

This clone showed up just a few times. The rearrangement links TRBV2 to TRBJ1-4, with D possibly being TRBD1 (5 bases). Germline V gene lookup returns CDR1 SNHLY and CDR2 FYNNEI. Trimming removed 6 bases at V and 5 bases at J, with 19 bases between. The CDR3 loop spans 16 amino acids. The CDR3 bases are TGTGCCAGCAGCCCCCATTCGGGGCCTACAAATGAAAAACTGTTTTTT. It yields the protein CASSPHSGPTNEKLFF.

As concerns this clone: One junction end disagrees with the germline gene, perhaps due to a read error. V gene TRBV2 combines with J gene TRBJ2-7, with no clear D. Germline CDR1 is SNHLY and CDR2 is FYNNEI. The CDR3 sequence is 9 residues long. The CDR3 loop reads CGGGDEQYF. The CDR3 DNA reads TGCGGCGGTGGCGACGAGCAGTACTTC.

The CDR3 spells CASSLNGEQETQYF. As DNA, the CDR3 is TGTGCCAGCAGCCTAAACGGGGAGCAAGAGACCCAGTACTTC. This sequence joins TRBV6-5 and TRBJ2-5; perhaps TRBD2 as D (5 bases). CDR1 and CDR2 (germline): MNHEY, SVGAGI. The V gene lost 6 bases and the J gene lost 2 bases, with 13 bases spanning the gap. This CDR3 is 14 amino acids long.

This clone was seen a handful of times. The chain carries TRBV27 and TRBJ1-6; D is unclear. Germline lookup yields CDR1 MNHEY and CDR2 SMNVEV (reference sequence). Trimming pared 5 bases from V and 12 bases from J, leaving 11 bases between. The CDR3 is made up of 12 amino acids. CDR3 region: CASSPPGGPLHF. Here the CDR3 DNA reads TGTGCCAGCAGTCCCCCTGGCGGACCCCTCCACTTT.

This clone has a handful of counts. The chain uses TRBV11-2 and TRBJ2-1; D perhaps matches TRBD2 (7 bases). From germline, CDR1 is SGHAT and CDR2 FQNNGV. Trimming shortened V by 8 bases and J by 4 bases, and 15 bases separated the two germline ends. There are 14 residues in the CDR3. CDR3 residues: CASRRGAEYNEQFF. DNA for the CDR3: TGTGCCAGCCGTCGGGGGGCCGAATACAATGAGCAGTTCTTC.

A single count supports this clone. The chain employs TRBV30 and TRBJ1-1; D possibly corresponds to TRBD1 (5 bases). V lost 5 bases and J 8 bases, leaving 12 bases between the germline ends. The CDR3 has 11 amino acids. CDR1 and CDR2 (germline): GTSNPN, SVGIG (reference sequence). CDR3 coding DNA: TGTGCCTGGGAAACCGGGGCAGAAGCTTTCTTT. Its translation is CAWETGAEAFF.